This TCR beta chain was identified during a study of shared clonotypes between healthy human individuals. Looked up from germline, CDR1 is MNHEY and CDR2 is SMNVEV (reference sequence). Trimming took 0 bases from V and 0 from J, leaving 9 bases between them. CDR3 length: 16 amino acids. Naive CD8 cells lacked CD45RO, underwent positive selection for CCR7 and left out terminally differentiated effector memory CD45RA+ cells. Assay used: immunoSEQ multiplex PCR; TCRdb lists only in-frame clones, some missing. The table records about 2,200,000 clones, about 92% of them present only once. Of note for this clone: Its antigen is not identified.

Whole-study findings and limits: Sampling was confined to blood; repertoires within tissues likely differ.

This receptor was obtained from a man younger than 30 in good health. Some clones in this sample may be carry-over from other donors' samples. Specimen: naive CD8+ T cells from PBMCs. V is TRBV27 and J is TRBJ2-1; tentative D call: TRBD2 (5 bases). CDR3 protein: CASSLSADSSYNEQFF. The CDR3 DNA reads TGTGCCAGCAGTTTATCAGCGGACTCCTCCTACAATGAGCAGTTCTTC.